This T cell receptor (beta chain) was captured in a study of CD8+ T cells in alopecia areata. Study information: Tofacitinib continued for 6 to 18 months and was then withheld for 6 months.

This clone was detected only a few times. Its target is not known. As to treatment: oral pan-JAK inhibitor, 5-10 mg twice daily. The V gene lost 7 bases and the J gene lost 2 bases, with 15 bases spanning the gap. Germline values: CDR1 SQVTM, CDR2 ANQGSEA. This CDR3 region has 13 residues. General observations from the study: Scalp samples also yield sequences from resident alphabeta T cells of normal skin.

Investigators isolated RNA and reverse transcribed it into cDNA to act as the sequencing template. The protocol was immunoSEQ multiplex PCR, while the TCRdb copy is restricted to in-frame clones and leaves out a portion. Among roughly 180,000 clones listed, about 55% were seen once. The origin of this receptor is a human donor with alopecia areata. This sequence joins TRBV29-1 and TRBJ2-7; D gene uncertain. This specimen was CD8+ T cells sorted from blood, taken at week 24, from a patient treated with tofacitinib. The CDR3 sequence is CSAVLGDAYEQYF. The CDR3 DNA follows: TGCAGCGCTGTGCTGGGCGACGCCTACGAGCAGTACTTC.